This T cell receptor (beta chain) was identified in a study of control samples from healthy donors and cancer patients. Germline CDR1 and CDR2: SSHAT and FNYEAQ (reference sequence). This CDR3 is built from 15 residues. Only in-frame clones appear in the TCRdb table, and some are missing; sequencing was by immunoSEQ multiplex PCR. Of around 22,000 clones in the sample, approximately 83% were seen once. This clone has only a few counts. The germline gene is not matched at one end of the junction; a read error may be the cause. Source material: PBMCs. This chain connects TRBV7-7 to TRBJ2-3; tentatively, D is TRBD2 (5 bases). This sequence was found in a man aged 55-75 years with head and neck cancer. The CDR3: CASSPIGLNTDTQYF. As DNA, the CDR3 is TGTGCTAGCAGCCCTATCGGACTCAACACAGATACGCAGTATTTT.